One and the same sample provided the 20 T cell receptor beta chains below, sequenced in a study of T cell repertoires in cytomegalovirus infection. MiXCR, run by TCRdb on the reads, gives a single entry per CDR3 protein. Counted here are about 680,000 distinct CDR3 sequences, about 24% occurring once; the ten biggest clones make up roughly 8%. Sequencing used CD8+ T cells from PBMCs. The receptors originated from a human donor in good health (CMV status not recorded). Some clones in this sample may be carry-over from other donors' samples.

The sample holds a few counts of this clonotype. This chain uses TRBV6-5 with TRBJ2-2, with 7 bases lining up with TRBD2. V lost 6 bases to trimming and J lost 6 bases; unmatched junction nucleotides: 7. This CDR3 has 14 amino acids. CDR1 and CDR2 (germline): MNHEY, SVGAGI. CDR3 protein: CASRSLAEAGELFF. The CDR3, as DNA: TGTGCCAGCAGGAGTCTAGCGGAGGCCGGGGAGCTGTTTTTT.

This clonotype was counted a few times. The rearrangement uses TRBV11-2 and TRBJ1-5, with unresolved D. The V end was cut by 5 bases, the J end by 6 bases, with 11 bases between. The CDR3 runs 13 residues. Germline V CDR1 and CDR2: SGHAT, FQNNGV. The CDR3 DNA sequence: TGTGCCAGCAGCCAACGACGATCTCAGCCCCAGCATTTT. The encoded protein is CASSQRRSQPQHF.

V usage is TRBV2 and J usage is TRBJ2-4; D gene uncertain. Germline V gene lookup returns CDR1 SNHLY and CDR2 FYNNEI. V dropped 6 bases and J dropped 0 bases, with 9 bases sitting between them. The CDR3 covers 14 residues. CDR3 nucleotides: TGTGCCAGCAGCGGAGAGCTAGCCAAAAACATTCAGTACTTC. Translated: CASSGELAKNIQYF.

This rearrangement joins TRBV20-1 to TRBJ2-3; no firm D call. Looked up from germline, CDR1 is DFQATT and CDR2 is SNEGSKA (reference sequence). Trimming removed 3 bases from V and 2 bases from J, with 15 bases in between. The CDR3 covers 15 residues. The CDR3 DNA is TGCAGTGCTAGGGGCAGGACCGATGACACAGATACGCAGTATTTT. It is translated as CSARGRTDDTDTQYF.

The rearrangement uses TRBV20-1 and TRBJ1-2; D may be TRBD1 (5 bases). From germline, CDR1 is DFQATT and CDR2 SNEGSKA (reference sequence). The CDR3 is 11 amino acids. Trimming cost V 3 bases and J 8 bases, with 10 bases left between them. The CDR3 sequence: CSASPGAGYTF. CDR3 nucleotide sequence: TGCAGTGCTAGTCCCGGGGCGGGCTACACCTTC.

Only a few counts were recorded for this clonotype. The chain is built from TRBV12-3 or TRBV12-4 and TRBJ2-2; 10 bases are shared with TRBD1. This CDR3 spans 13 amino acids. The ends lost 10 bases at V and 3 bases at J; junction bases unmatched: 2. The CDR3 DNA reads TGTGCCAACGGACAGGGGGACACCGGGGAGCTGTTTTTT. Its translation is CANGQGDTGELFF.

In DNA, the CDR3 is TGTGCCAGTAGTAGGGAGGGGGCGAGCGTTAAGCAGTTCTTC. The encoded protein is CASSREGASVKQFF. The chain couples TRBV19 to TRBJ2-1, with D possibly being TRBD1 or TRBD2 (7 bases each). This CDR3 has 14 residues. From germline, CDR1 is LNHDA and CDR2 SQIVND (reference sequence). Trimming removed 4 bases at V and 11 bases at J, with 18 bases between.

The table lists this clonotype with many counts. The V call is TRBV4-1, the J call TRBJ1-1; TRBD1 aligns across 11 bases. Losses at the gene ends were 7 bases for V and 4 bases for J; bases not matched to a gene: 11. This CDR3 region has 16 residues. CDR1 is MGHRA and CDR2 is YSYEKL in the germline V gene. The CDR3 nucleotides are TGCGCCAGCATCAACCCGACAGGGACAGGGGGCACTGAAGCTTTCTTT. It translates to CASINPTGTGGTEAFF.

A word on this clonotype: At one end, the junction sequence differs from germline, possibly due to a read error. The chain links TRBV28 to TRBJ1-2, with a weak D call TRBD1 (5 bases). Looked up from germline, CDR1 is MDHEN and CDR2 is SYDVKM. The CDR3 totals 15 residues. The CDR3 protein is CASSPGRGWGYDYTF. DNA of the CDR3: TGTGCCAGCAGTCCCGGTCGAGGGTGGGGGTATGACTACACCTTC.

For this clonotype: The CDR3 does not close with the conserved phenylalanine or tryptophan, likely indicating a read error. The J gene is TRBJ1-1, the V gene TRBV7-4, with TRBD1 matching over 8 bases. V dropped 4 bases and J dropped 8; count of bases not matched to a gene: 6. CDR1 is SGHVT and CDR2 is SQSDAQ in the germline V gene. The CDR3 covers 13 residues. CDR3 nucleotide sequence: TGTGCCAGCAGCTCCAGGGGGCTGTTAGAAGCTTTCTCT. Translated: CASSSRGLLEAFS.

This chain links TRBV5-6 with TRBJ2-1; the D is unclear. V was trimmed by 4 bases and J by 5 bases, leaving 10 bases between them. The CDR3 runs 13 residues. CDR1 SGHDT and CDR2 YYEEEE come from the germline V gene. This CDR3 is CASSIGSNNEQFF. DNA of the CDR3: TGTGCCAGCAGCATCGGGTCCAACAATGAGCAGTTCTTC.

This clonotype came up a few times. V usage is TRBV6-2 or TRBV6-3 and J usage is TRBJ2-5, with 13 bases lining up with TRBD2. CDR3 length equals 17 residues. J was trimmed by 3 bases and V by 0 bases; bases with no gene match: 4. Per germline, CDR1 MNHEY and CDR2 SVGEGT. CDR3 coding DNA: TGTGCCAGCAGTTACTCTGGACTAGCGGGGGAGGAAGAGACCCAGTACTTC. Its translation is CASSYSGLAGEEETQYF.

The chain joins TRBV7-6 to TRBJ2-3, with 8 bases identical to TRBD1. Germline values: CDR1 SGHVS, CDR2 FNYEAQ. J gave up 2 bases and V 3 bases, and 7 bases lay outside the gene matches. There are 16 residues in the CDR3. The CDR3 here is CASSFLDRAHTDTQYF. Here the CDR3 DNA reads TGTGCCAGCAGCTTCCTGGACAGGGCCCACACAGATACGCAGTATTTT.

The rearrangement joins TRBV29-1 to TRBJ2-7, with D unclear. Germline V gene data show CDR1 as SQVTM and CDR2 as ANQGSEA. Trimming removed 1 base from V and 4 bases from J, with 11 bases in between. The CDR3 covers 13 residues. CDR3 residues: CSVEGASRYEQYF. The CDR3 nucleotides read TGCAGCGTTGAAGGGGCTTCGAGGTACGAGCAGTACTTC.

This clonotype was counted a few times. For the CDR3, the DNA is TGTGCCAGCAGACCCCTGGGGGCCACTGAAGCTTTCTTT. The encoded protein is CASRPLGATEAFF. The gene calls are TRBV28 and TRBJ1-1, with D tentatively TRBD1 (6 bases). Germline CDR1 is MDHEN and CDR2 is SYDVKM. The CDR3 runs 13 residues. Trimming shortened V by 6 bases and J by 4 bases, and 12 bases separated the two germline ends.

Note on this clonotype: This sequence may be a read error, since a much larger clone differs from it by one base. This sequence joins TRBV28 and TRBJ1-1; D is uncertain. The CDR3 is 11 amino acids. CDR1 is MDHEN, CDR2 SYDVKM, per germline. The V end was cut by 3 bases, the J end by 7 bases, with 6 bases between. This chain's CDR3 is CASSFGFEAFF. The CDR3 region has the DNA TGTGCCAGCAGTTTCGGGTTTGAAGCTTTCTTT.

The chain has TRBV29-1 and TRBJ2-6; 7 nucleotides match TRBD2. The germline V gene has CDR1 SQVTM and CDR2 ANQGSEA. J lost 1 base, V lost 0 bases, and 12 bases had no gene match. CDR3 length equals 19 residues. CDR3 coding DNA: TGCAGCGTTGAAGATGTTCAGGACCGGGGGGTGTCTGGGGCCAACGTCCTGACTTTC. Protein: CSVEDVQDRGVSGANVLTF.

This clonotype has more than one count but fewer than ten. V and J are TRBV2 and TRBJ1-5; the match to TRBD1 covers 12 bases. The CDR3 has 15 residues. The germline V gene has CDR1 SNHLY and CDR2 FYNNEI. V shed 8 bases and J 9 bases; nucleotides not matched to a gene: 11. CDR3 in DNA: TGTGCCAGCCGGGAGGGGACAGGGGGCGCCCGGCCCCAGCATTTT. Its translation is CASREGTGGARPQHF.

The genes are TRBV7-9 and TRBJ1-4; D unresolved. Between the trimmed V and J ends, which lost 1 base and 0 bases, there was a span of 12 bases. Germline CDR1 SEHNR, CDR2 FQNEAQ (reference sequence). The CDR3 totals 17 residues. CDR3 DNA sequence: TGTGCCAGCAGCTTAGATCGGCCATCCGCAACTAATGAAAAACTGTTTTTT. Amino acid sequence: CASSLDRPSATNEKLFF.

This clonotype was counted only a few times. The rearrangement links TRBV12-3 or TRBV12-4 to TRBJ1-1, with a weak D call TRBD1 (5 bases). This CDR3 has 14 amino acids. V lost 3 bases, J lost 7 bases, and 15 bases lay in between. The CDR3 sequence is CASSFLTGRDEAFF. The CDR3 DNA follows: TGTGCCAGCAGTTTTTTAACCGGCAGGGATGAAGCTTTCTTT.